These T cell receptor beta chains were read from a single sample in a study of CD8+ T cells in alopecia areata. Assay used: immunoSEQ multiplex PCR; TCRdb lists only in-frame clones, some missing. The sample has roughly 5,000 clones; about three quarters are singletons. Sequenced material: skin, taken at week 24, from a patient treated with tofacitinib. The receptor source for this set is a human donor with alopecia areata. Each CDR3 is given with its conserved first and last residue. A D gene is named only where the DNA matches it firmly. Rows give clone size only sometimes, using once, few, many, or a class for an expanded clone.

v_gene: TRBV29-1; d_gene: TRBD2; j_gene: TRBJ2-5; abundance: once; CDR3nt: TGCAGCGTTGAAATACTAGCGGGGGGATCTCAAGAGACCCAGTACTTC; CDR3aa: CSVEILAGGSQETQYF
v_gene: TRBV7-8; d_gene: .; j_gene: TRBJ1-2; abundance: once; CDR3nt: TGTGCCAGCAGCTTAGCGCTAACAGACTATGGCTACACCTTC; CDR3aa: CASSLALTDYGYTF
v_gene: TRBV27; d_gene: TRBD1; j_gene: TRBJ1-6; abundance: once; CDR3nt: TGTGCCAGCAGTTTCAACAGGGGGAATTCACCCCTCCACTTT; CDR3aa: CASSFNRGNSPLHF
v_gene: TRBV6-5; d_gene: .; j_gene: TRBJ1-1; abundance: few; CDR3nt: TGTGCCAGCAGTTACTCGGGGGCGCGGGACACTGAAGCTTTCTTT; CDR3aa: CASSYSGARDTEAFF
v_gene: TRBV4-3; d_gene: TRBD2; j_gene: TRBJ2-1; abundance: .; CDR3nt: TGCGCCAGCAGCCAGGACGGGACTAGCGGTTATGAGCAGTTCTTC; CDR3aa: CASSQDGTSGYEQFF
v_gene: TRBV5-4; d_gene: .; j_gene: TRBJ1-1; abundance: .; CDR3nt: TGTGCCAGCGGTAGGACAGCTAGTGAAGCTTTCTTT; CDR3aa: CASGRTASEAFF